This T cell receptor (beta chain) originates from a study of cytomegalovirus exposure and HLA in healthy donors. Study-wide results and limits: There were reportedly fewer N-insertions in an Asian-associated ancestry cluster than the roughly 610-donor mean, in a later analysis. Further analysis, carried out later, found HLA-associated TCR beta chains more clonally expanded than equally common other chains.

Primers for the PCR totalled 60 Vbeta and 13 Jbeta. Here immunoSEQ multiplex PCR was the method, and the copy in TCRdb shows in-frame clones only, minus some. The top ten clones hold less than 2% of a sample with under 200,000 clones, around 84% of them seen once. Germline CDR1 reads SNHLY; CDR2 reads FYNNEI. This CDR3 comprises 14 residues. The V end was cut by 7 bases, the J end by 4 bases, with 16 bases between. On this clone: What it binds is not known.

The clonotype was recovered from a young woman in good health and CMV-seronegative. Sample: PBMCs. V and J are TRBV2 and TRBJ1-2; D is unresolved. The CDR3 bases are TGTGCCAGCACCGAAAGGCCAGGATCCTATGGCTACACCTTC. This gives the protein CASTERPGSYGYTF.